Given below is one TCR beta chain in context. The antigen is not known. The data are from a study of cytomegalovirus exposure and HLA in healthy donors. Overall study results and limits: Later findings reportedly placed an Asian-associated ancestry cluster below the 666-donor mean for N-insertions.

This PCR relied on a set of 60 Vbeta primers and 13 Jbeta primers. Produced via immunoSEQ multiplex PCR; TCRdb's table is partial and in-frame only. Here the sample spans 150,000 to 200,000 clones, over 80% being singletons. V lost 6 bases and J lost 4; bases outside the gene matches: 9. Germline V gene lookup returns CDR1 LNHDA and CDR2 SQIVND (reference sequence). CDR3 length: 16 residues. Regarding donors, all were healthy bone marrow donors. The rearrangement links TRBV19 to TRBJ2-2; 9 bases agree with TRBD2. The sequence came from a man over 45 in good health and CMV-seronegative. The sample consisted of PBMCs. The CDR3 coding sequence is TGTGCCAGTAGCCCACCGGGCGGGAGGGTCACCGGGGAGCTGTTTTTT. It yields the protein CASSPPGGRVTGELFF.